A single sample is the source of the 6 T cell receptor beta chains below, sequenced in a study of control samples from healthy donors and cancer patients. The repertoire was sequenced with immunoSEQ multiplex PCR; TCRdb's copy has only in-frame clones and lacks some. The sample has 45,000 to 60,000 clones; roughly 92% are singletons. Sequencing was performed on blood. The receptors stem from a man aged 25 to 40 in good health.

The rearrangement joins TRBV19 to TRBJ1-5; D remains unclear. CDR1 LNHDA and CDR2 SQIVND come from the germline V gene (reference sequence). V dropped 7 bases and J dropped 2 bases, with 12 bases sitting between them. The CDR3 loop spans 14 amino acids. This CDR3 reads CASNPQLGNQPQHF. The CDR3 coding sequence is TGTGCCAGTAATCCGCAGCTAGGCAATCAGCCCCAGCATTTT. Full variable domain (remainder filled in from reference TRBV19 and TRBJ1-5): DGGITQSPKYLFRKEGQNVTLSCEQNLNHDAMYWYRQDPGQGLRLIYYSQIVNDFQKGDIAEGYSVSREKKESFPLTVTSAQKNPTAFYLCASNPQLGNQPQHFGDGTRLSIL.

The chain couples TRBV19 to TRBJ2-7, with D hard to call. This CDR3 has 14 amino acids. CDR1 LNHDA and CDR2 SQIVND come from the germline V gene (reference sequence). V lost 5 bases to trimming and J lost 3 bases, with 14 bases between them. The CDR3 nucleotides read TGTGCCAGTAGTCTACTCGGGCAGCTCTACGAGCAGTACTTC. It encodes CASSLLGQLYEQYF.

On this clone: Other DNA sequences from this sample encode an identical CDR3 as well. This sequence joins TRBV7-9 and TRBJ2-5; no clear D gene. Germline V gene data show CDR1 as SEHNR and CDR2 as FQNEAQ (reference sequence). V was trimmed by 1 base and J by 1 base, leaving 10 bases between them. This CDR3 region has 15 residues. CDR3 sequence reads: CASSLVNSFQETQYF. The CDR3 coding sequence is TGTGCCAGCAGCTTAGTAAACTCATTCCAAGAGACCCAGTACTTC.

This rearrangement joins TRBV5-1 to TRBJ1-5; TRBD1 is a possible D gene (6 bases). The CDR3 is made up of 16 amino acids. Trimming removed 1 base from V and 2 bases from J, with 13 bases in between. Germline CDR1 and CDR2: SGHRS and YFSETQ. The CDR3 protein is CASSLTGSGGNQPQHF. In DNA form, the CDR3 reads TGCGCCAGCAGCTTGACAGGGAGTGGGGGCAATCAGCCCCAGCATTTT. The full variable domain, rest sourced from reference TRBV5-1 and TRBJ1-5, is KAGVTQTPRYLIKTRGQQVTLSCSPISGHRSVSWYQQTPGQGLQFLFEYFSETQRNKGNFPGRFSGRQFSNSRSEMNVSTLELGDSALYLCASSLTGSGGNQPQHFGDGTRLSIL.

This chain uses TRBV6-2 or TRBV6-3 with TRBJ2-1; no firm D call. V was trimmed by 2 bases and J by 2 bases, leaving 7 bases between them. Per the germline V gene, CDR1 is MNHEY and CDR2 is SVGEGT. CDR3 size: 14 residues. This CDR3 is CASSYGETYNEQFF. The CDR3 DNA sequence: TGTGCCAGCAGTTACGGTGAAACCTACAATGAGCAGTTCTTC.

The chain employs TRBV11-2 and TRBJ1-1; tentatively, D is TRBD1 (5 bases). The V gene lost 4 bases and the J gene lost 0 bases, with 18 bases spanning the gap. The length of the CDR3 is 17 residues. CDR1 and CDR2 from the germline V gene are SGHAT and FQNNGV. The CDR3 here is CASSSIRGALMNTEAFF. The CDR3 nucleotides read TGTGCCAGCAGCTCCATACGTGGGGCACTAATGAACACTGAAGCTTTCTTT.